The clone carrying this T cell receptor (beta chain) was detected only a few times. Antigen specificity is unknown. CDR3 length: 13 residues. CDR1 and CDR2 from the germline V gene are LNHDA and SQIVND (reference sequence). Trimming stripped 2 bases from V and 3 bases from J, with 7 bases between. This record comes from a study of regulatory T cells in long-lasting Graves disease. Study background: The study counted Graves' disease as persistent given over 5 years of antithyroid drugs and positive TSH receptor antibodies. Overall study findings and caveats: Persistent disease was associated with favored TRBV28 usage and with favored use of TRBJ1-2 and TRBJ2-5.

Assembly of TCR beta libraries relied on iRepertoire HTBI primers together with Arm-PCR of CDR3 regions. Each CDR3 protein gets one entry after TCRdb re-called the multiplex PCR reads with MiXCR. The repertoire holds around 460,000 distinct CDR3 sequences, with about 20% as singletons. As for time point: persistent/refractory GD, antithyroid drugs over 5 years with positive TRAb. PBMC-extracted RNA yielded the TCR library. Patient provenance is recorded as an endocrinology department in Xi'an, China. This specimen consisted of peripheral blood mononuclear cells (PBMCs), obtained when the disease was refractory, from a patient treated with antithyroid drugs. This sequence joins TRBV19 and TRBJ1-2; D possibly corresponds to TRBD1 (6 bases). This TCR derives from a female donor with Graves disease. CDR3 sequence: CASSIRTDYGYTF. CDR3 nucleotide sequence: TGTGCCAGTAGTATAAGGACAGACTATGGCTACACCTTC. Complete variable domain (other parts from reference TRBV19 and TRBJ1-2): DGGITQSPKYLFRKEGQNVTLSCEQNLNHDAMYWYRQDPGQGLRLIYYSQIVNDFQKGDIAEGYSVSREKKESFPLTVTSAQKNPTAFYLCASSIRTDYGYTFGSGTRLTVV.